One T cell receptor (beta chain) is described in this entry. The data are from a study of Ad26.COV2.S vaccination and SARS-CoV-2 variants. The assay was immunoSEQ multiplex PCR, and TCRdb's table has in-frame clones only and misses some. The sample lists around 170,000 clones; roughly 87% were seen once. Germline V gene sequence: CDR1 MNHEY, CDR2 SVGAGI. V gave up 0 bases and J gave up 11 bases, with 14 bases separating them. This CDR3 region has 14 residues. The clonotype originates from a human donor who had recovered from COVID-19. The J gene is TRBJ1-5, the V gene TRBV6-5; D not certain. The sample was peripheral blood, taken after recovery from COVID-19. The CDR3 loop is CASSYSRLDGTQHF. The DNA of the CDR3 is TGTGCCAGCAGTTACTCCCGGTTAGACGGGACCCAGCATTTT.